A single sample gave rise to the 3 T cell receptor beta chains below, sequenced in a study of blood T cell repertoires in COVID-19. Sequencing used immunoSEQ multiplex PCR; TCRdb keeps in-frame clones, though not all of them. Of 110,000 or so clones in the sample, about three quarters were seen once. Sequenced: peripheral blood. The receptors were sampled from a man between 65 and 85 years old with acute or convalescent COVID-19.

For the CDR3, the DNA is TGTGCCAGCAGCCAAGGGACGGAGGACTTATCCTACGAGCAGTACTTC. Its translation: CASSQGTEDLSYEQYF. The rearrangement joins TRBV3-1 (or the pseudogene TRBV3-2) to TRBJ2-7, with D possibly matching TRBD2 (5 bases). The V gene lost 1 base and the J gene lost 1 base, with 14 bases spanning the gap. Per the germline V gene, CDR1 is LGHDT and CDR2 is YNNKEL (reference sequence). This CDR3 has 16 residues.

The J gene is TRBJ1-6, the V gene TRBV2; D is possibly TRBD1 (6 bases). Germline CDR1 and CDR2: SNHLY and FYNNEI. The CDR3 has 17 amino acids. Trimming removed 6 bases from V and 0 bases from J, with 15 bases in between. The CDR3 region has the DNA TGTGCCAGCAGAAGAGACGGGGGGCTCTCCTATAATTCACCCCTCCACTTT. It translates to CASRRDGGLSYNSPLHF.

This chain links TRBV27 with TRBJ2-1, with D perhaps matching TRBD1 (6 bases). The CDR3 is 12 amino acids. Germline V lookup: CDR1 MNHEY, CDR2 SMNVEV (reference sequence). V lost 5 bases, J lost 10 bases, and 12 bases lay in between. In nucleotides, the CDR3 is TGTGCCAGCAGTCAAGACAGGAGGGAGCAGTTCTTC. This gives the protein CASSQDRREQFF.